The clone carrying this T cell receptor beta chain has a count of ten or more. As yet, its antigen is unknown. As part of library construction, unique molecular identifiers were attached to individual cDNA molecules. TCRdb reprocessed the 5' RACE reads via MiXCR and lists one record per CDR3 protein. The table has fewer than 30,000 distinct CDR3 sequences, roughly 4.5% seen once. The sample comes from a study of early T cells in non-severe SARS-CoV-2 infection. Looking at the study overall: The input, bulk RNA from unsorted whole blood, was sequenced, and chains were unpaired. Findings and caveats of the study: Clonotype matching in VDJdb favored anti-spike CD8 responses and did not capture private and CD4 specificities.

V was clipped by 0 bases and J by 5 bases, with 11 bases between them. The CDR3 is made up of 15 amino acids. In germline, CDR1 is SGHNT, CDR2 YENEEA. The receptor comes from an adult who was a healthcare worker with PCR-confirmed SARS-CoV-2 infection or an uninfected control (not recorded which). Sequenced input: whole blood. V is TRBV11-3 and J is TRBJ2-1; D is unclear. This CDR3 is CASSLESTPDNEQFF. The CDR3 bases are TGTGCCAGCAGCTTAGAATCAACCCCCGACAATGAGCAGTTCTTC.